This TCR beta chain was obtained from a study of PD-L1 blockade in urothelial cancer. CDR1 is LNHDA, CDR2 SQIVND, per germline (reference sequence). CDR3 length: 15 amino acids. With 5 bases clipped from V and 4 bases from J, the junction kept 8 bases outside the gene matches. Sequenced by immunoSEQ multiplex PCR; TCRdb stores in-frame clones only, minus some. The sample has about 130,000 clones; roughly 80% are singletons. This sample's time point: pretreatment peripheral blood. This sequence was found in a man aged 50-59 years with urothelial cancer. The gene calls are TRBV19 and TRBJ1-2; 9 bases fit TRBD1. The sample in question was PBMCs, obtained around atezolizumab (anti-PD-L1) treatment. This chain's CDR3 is CASSWDRAATYGYTF. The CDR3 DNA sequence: TGTGCCAGTAGTTGGGACAGGGCGGCCACCTATGGCTACACCTTC.